This T cell receptor (beta chain) was sequenced for a study of monozygotic twins with inflammatory bowel disease. Whole-study findings and limits: Fewer clonotypes were shared with others by IBD patients than by healthy twins, especially with disease activity.

Regarding this clonotype: The antigen is undetermined.

The unique tags termed UMIs, each holding a 6-nucleotide sample barcode, were added by means of template switching. Nested PCRs of 16 and 9 cycles, two in total, were run on TCRalpha and TCRbeta cDNA. Each CDR3 protein gets one entry in TCRdb, which reprocessed the 5' RACE reads and gives no DNA. This repertoire comprises around 410,000 distinct CDR3 sequences; its ten largest clones make up more than 2%. This CDR3 region has 14 residues. In germline, CDR1 is KGHSH, CDR2 LQKENI. This TCR came from a human donor with ulcerative colitis or Crohn's disease, or a healthy co-twin of an affected twin (not recorded which). Specimen: blood. The rearrangement links TRBV18 to TRBJ2-3. CDR3 loop: CASSPPGYADTQYF. Looking up the rest from reference TRBV18 and TRBJ2-3 gives the full variable domain: NAGVMQNPRHLVRRRGQEARLRCSPMKGHSHVYWYRQLPEEGLKFMVYLQKENIIDESGMPKERFSAEFPKEGPSILRIQQVVRGDSAAYFCASSPPGYADTQYFGPGTRLTVL.